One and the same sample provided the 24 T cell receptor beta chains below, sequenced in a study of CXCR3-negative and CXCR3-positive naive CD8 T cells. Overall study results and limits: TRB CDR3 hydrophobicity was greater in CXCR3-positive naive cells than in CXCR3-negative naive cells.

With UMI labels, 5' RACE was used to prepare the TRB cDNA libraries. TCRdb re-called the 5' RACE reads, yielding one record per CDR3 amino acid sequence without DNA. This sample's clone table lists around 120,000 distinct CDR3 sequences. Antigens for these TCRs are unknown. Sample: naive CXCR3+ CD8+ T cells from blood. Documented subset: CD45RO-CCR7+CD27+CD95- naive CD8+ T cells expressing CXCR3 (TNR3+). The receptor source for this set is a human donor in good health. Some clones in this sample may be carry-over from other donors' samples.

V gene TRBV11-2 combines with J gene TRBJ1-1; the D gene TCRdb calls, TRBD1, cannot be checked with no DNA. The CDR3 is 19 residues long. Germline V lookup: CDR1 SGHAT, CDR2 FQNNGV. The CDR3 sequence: CASSFLQLQGGITNTEAFF.

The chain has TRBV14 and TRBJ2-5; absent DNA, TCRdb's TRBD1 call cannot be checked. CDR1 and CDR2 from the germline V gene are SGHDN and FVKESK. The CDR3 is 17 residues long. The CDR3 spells CASSQEVRVAGLETQYF.

CDR3 region: CASSPRTGYNEQFF. The V gene is TRBV6-6, the J gene TRBJ2-1; the TCRdb D gene call, TRBD2, has no DNA to confirm it. The CDR3 spans 14 residues. From germline, CDR1 is MNHNY and CDR2 SVGAGI (reference sequence).

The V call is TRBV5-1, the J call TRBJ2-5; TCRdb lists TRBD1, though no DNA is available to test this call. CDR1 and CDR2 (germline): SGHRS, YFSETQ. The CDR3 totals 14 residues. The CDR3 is CASSFLGGQETQYF. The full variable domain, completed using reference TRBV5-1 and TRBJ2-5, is KAGVTQTPRYLIKTRGQQVTLSCSPISGHRSVSWYQQTPGQGLQFLFEYFSETQRNKGNFPGRFSGRQFSNSRSEMNVSTLELGDSALYLCASSFLGGQETQYFGPGTRLLVL.

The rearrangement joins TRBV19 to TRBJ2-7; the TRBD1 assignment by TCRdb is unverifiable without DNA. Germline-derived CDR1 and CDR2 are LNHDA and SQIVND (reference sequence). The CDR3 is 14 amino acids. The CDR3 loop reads CASSQRDTTYEQYF.

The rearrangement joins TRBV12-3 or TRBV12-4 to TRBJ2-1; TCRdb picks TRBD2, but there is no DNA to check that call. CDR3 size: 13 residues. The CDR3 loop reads CASSLALRPEQFF.

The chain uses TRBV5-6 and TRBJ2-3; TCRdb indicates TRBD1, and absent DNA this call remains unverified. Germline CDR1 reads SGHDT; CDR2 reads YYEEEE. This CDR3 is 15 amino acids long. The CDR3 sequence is CASSFWGGVADTQYF.

The CDR3 here is CASSPRIVAYEQYF. The chain couples TRBV28 to TRBJ2-7. Germline-derived CDR1 and CDR2 are MDHEN and SYDVKM. The CDR3 loop spans 14 amino acids.

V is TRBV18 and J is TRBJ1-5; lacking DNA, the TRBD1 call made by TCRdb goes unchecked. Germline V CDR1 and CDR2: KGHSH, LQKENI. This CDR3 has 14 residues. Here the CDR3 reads CASSPGQGEQPQHF.

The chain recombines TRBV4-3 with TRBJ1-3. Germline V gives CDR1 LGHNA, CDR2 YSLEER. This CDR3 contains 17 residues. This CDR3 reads CASSQDPAVTSGNTIYF.

CDR3 in amino acids: CASSPWADNQPQHF. The chain joins TRBV7-9 to TRBJ1-5; TCRdb selects TRBD1, and the lack of DNA leaves this call unchecked. The CDR3 contains 14 residues. CDR1 is SEHNR, CDR2 FQNEAQ, per germline (reference sequence).

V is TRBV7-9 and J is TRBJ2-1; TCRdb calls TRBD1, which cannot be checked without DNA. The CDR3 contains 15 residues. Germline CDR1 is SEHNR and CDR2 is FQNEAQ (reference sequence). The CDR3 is CASSPLRGDYNEQFF. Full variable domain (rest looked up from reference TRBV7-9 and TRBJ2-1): DTGVSQNPRHKITKRGQNVTFRCDPISEHNRLYWYRQTLGQGPEFLTYFQNEAQLEKSRLLSDRFSAERPKGSFSTLEIQRTEQGDSAMYLCASSPLRGDYNEQFFGPGTRLTVL.

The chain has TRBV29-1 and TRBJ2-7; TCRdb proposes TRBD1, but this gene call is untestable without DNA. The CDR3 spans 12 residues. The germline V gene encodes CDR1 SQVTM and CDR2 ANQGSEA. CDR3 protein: CSVEGDGYEQYF.

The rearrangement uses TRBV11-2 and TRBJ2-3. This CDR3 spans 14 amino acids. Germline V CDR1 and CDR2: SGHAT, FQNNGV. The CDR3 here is CASSLTVSADTQYF.

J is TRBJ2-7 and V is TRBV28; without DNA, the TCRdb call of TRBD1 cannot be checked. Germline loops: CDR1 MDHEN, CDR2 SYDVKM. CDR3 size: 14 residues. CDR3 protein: CASSLAGGLDEQYF.

The CDR3 protein is CASTPLNWDEQFF. The chain uses TRBV6-2 or TRBV6-3 and TRBJ2-1. The CDR3 has 13 amino acids. In germline, CDR1 is MNHEY, CDR2 SVGEGT.

The CDR3 spells CSVDEGTTNYGYTF. The V and J genes are TRBV29-1 and TRBJ1-2; TCRdb proposes TRBD1, but this gene call is untestable without DNA. The CDR3 totals 14 residues. Germline-derived CDR1 and CDR2 are SQVTM and ANQGSEA. Full variable domain (rest looked up from reference TRBV29-1 and TRBJ1-2): SAVISQKPSRDICQRGTSLTIQCQVDSQVTMMFWYRQQPGQSLTLIATANQGSEATYESGFVIDKFPISRPNLTFSTLTVSNMSPEDSSIYLCSVDEGTTNYGYTFGSGTRLTVV.

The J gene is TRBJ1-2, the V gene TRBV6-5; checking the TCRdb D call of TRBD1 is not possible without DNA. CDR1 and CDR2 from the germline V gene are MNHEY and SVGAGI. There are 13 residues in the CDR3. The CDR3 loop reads CASSWGVGYGYTF.

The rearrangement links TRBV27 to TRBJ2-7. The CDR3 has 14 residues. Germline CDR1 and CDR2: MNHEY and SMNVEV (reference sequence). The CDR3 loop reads CASSNPSESYEQYF.

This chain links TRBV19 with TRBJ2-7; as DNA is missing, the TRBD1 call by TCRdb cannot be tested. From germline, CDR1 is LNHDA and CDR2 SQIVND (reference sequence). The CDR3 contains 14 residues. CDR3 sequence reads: CASSARATVHEQYF.

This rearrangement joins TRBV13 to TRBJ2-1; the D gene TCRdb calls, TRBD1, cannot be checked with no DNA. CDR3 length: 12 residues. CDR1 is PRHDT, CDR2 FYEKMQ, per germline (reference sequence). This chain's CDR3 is CASSPPGQVPFF.

CDR3 protein: CASSIYGYSNTEAFF. The chain is built from TRBV19 and TRBJ1-1. The CDR3 spans 15 residues. Germline V lookup: CDR1 LNHDA, CDR2 SQIVND (reference sequence).

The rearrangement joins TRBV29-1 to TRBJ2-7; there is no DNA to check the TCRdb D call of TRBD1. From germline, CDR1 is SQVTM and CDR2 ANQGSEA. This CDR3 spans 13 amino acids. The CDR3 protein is CSVRTGMGYEQYF.

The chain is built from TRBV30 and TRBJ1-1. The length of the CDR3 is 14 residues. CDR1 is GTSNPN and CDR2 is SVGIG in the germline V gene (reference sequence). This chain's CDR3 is CAWSAGPLGTEAFF. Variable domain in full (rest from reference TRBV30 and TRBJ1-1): SQTIHQWPATLVQPVGSPLSLECTVEGTSNPNLYWYRQAAGRGLQLLFYSVGIGQISSEVPQNLSASRPQDRQFILSSKKLLLSDSGFYLCAWSAGPLGTEAFFGQGTRLTVV.